The present TCR beta chain was sequenced within a study of follicular helper T cells after annual influenza vaccination. Produced via immunoSEQ multiplex PCR; TCRdb's table is partial and in-frame only. Among 9,900 or so clones, approximately 77% were seen once, and the ten largest hold over 0.75%. CDR1 SEHNR and CDR2 FQNEAQ come from the germline V gene (reference sequence). The CDR3 spans 15 residues. Trimming took off 1 base at V and 2 bases at J, with 10 bases between the two ends. Documented time point: 2014-2015 season, pre-vaccination. The specimen was CXCR5- memory CD4+ T cells sorted from blood, collected on the day of influenza vaccination. The TCR comes from an adult who received the influenza vaccine. The genes are TRBV7-9 and TRBJ2-3; no reliable D call. The CDR3 is CASSLVFPATDTQYF. The CDR3 DNA reads TGTGCCAGCAGCTTAGTTTTCCCCGCCACAGATACGCAGTATTTT.